Sequencing of this T cell receptor (beta chain) was carried out in a study of blood T cell repertoires in COVID-19. Study details: Whether acute or convalescent, the COVID-19 samples came from the United States, Italy and Spain. Sources were T cells, B-cell-depleted T cells, or PBMCs; the material itself was cDNA or gDNA.

Produced via immunoSEQ multiplex PCR; TCRdb's table is partial and in-frame only. Of 95,000 to 150,000 clones listed, around four fifths are singletons. This CDR3 has 15 amino acids. CDR1 SGHNT and CDR2 YYREEE come from the germline V gene (reference sequence). V dropped 3 bases and J dropped 9; count of bases not matched to a gene: 8. The origin of this receptor is a man older than 75 with active or convalescent COVID-19. V usage is TRBV5-4 and J usage is TRBJ2-1; 11 bases align to TRBD2. Sequenced material: peripheral blood. The CDR3 loop is CASSSLAGGMGEQFF. The DNA of the CDR3 is TGTGCCAGCAGCTCCCTAGCGGGGGGTATGGGTGAGCAGTTCTTC.